This is a list of T cell receptor beta chains from one sample in a study of cytomegalovirus exposure and HLA in healthy donors. Clones were read by immunoSEQ multiplex PCR, and TCRdb kept only the in-frame ones, dropping some. The top ten hold about 1.8% of the sample, which has roughly 230,000 clones, about 93% seen once. The sample consisted of PBMCs. The receptor set was obtained from a girl between 2 and 10 years old in good health and CMV-seronegative. The CDR3 runs from the conserved cysteine through the conserved F or W. Fields, in order: clone size, V gene, J gene, D gene, CDR3 DNA, CDR3 protein. D genes are given only for firm matches. Rows give clone size only sometimes, using once, few, many, or a class for an expanded clone.

clone size: -
V gene: TRBV5-1
J gene: TRBJ2-6
D gene: -
CDR3 DNA: TGCGCCAGGAGAGCCTCTGGGGCCAACGTCCTGACTTTC
CDR3 protein: CARRASGANVLTF

clone size: -
V gene: TRBV27
J gene: TRBJ2-5
D gene: -
CDR3 DNA: TGTGCCAGCCCGGGGAAAGGAGAGACCCAGTACTTC
CDR3 protein: CASPGKGETQYF

clone size: once
V gene: TRBV5-4
J gene: TRBJ2-3
D gene: TRBD2
CDR3 DNA: TGTGCCAGCAGCTTTTGGGGACTAGCGGGATCTGAGTCTACGCAGTATTTT
CDR3 protein: CASSFWGLAGSESTQYF

clone size: -
V gene: TRBV4-1
J gene: TRBJ2-7
D gene: -
CDR3 DNA: TGCGCCAGCAGCCCAGTCGCACAGGACTACGAGCAGTACTTC
CDR3 protein: CASSPVAQDYEQYF

clone size: once
V gene: TRBV19
J gene: TRBJ2-7
D gene: TRBD2
CDR3 DNA: TGTGCCAGTACCCCTCGGACTAGCGGGAGCTACGAGCAGTACTTC
CDR3 protein: CASTPRTSGSYEQYF

clone size: -
V gene: TRBV27
J gene: TRBJ2-1
D gene: TRBD2
CDR3 DNA: TGTGCCAGCAGTCCTGAAAGCGGGAGCTCCTACAATGAGCAGTTCTTC
CDR3 protein: CASSPESGSSYNEQFF

clone size: -
V gene: TRBV6-1
J gene: TRBJ2-1
D gene: -
CDR3 DNA: TGTGCCAGCAGTGTGGAGACGGGAAGTAATGAGCAGTTCTTC
CDR3 protein: CASSVETGSNEQFF

clone size: -
V gene: TRBV7-8
J gene: TRBJ1-5
D gene: -
CDR3 DNA: TGTGCCAGCAGCCCCCGTATCAGGGGCAATCAGCCCCAGCATTTT
CDR3 protein: CASSPRIRGNQPQHF

clone size: -
V gene: TRBV10-3
J gene: TRBJ2-3
D gene: -
CDR3 DNA: TGTGCCATCAGCCTCCGAGGTGAGGATACGCAGTATTTT
CDR3 protein: CAISLRGEDTQYF

clone size: once
V gene: TRBV21-1
J gene: TRBJ1-5
D gene: -
CDR3 DNA: TGTGCCAGCAGCACCGCCGGGGTAGGGAGCAATCAGCCCCAGCATTTT
CDR3 protein: CASSTAGVGSNQPQHF

clone size: -
V gene: TRBV19
J gene: TRBJ2-3
D gene: TRBD1
CDR3 DNA: TGTGCCAGTAGTATCTGGGGACAGGGTATGAGTACGCAGTATTTT
CDR3 protein: CASSIWGQGMSTQYF

clone size: -
V gene: TRBV30
J gene: TRBJ2-1
D gene: TRBD2
CDR3 DNA: TGTGTCTGGGGGCTTGGACTAGCGGGGGCCTACAATGAGCAGTTCTTC
CDR3 protein: CVWGLGLAGAYNEQFF

clone size: -
V gene: TRBV2
J gene: TRBJ2-3
D gene: TRBD2
CDR3 DNA: TGTGCCAGCAGTGTGGTAGCGGGAGGGCCAAGTGCAGATACGCAGTATTTT
CDR3 protein: CASSVVAGGPSADTQYF

clone size: -
V gene: TRBV25-1
J gene: TRBJ2-7
D gene: TRBD2
CDR3 DNA: TGTGCCAGGTACACCGTCAGAGTAGCGGGTGGGTCCTACGAGCAGTACTTC
CDR3 protein: CARYTVRVAGGSYEQYF

clone size: -
V gene: TRBV4-1
J gene: TRBJ1-1
D gene: -
CDR3 DNA: TGCGCCAGCAGCCTGGGGGGTGAAGCTTTCTTT
CDR3 protein: CASSLGGEAFF

clone size: -
V gene: TRBV2
J gene: TRBJ1-1
D gene: -
CDR3 DNA: TGTGCCAGCAGTGAAGCTACAGCCATGAACACTGAAGCTTTCTTT
CDR3 protein: CASSEATAMNTEAFF

clone size: -
V gene: TRBV19
J gene: TRBJ2-3
D gene: TRBD2
CDR3 DNA: TGTGCCAGTAGTGGCAGACTAGCGGGGGCTGATACGCAGTATTTT
CDR3 protein: CASSGRLAGADTQYF

clone size: -
V gene: TRBV12-5
J gene: TRBJ2-7
D gene: -
CDR3 DNA: TGTGCTAGTGGTTTGGTATTAATCGAGCAGTACTTC
CDR3 protein: CASGLVLIEQYF

clone size: -
V gene: TRBV28
J gene: TRBJ2-7
D gene: TRBD1
CDR3 DNA: TGTGCCAGCAGAGGACGACAGGGCTACGAGCAGTACTTC
CDR3 protein: CASRGRQGYEQYF

clone size: -
V gene: TRBV6-5
J gene: TRBJ2-7
D gene: TRBD1
CDR3 DNA: TGTGCCAGCAGTTACTCGGGGACAGGGTTATACGAGCAGTACTTC
CDR3 protein: CASSYSGTGLYEQYF

clone size: -
V gene: TRBV7-6
J gene: TRBJ2-1
D gene: TRBD2
CDR3 DNA: TGTGCCAGCAGCTTAGAAGGGACTAGCGGGTTTAAAAAGCAGTTCTTC
CDR3 protein: CASSLEGTSGFKKQFF

clone size: -
V gene: TRBV28
J gene: TRBJ1-4
D gene: -
CDR3 DNA: TGTGCCAGCAGTTTTGGAAGAGCGGAAAAACTGTTTTTT
CDR3 protein: CASSFGRAEKLFF

clone size: -
V gene: TRBV29-1
J gene: TRBJ1-1
D gene: -
CDR3 DNA: TGCAGCGTTGTTGACCGGGTAAACACTGAAGCTTTCTTT
CDR3 protein: CSVVDRVNTEAFF

clone size: -
V gene: TRBV28
J gene: TRBJ2-1
D gene: -
CDR3 DNA: TGTGCCAGCAGTTCTATTGATGAGCAGTTCTTC
CDR3 protein: CASSSIDEQFF

clone size: -
V gene: TRBV2
J gene: TRBJ1-1
D gene: -
CDR3 DNA: TGTGCCAGGAGGCAGGGAGGAGGAACTGAAGCTTTCTTT
CDR3 protein: CARRQGGGTEAFF

clone size: -
V gene: TRBV29-1
J gene: TRBJ2-7
D gene: TRBD1
CDR3 DNA: TGCAGCGTCCTAATCGGGGACAGGGGCTACGAGCAGTACTTC
CDR3 protein: CSVLIGDRGYEQYF

clone size: -
V gene: TRBV30
J gene: TRBJ2-5
D gene: -
CDR3 DNA: TGTGCCTGGTGTCCGGGGTTGATGGAGACCCAGTACTTC
CDR3 protein: CAWCPGLMETQYF

clone size: -
V gene: TRBV7-2
J gene: TRBJ1-4
D gene: -
CDR3 DNA: TGTGCCAGCAGCTTAGGAGAGCGGGAAAAACTGTTTTTT
CDR3 protein: CASSLGEREKLFF

clone size: few
V gene: TRBV5-1
J gene: TRBJ2-1
D gene: -
CDR3 DNA: TGCGCCAGCAGATACGCCTCACGTGGGGGGTATTACAATGAGCAGTTCTTC
CDR3 protein: CASRYASRGGYYNEQFF

clone size: -
V gene: TRBV2
J gene: TRBJ1-4
D gene: -
CDR3 DNA: TGTGCCAGCAGTGACGACAGTTTCAATGAAAAACTGTTTTTT
CDR3 protein: CASSDDSFNEKLFF

clone size: -
V gene: TRBV2
J gene: TRBJ2-1
D gene: -
CDR3 DNA: TGTGCCAGCACAATGAGGGACACCACGTCCCATGAGCAGTTCTTC
CDR3 protein: CASTMRDTTSHEQFF

clone size: once
V gene: TRBV29-1
J gene: TRBJ1-1
D gene: -
CDR3 DNA: TGCAGCGTTGGACATACAAGCACTGAAGCTTTCTTT
CDR3 protein: CSVGHTSTEAFF

clone size: -
V gene: TRBV30
J gene: TRBJ1-1
D gene: -
CDR3 DNA: TGTGCCTGGAGTGTTGGCGGCAACACTGAAGCTTTCTTT
CDR3 protein: CAWSVGGNTEAFF

clone size: -
V gene: TRBV4-1
J gene: TRBJ2-3
D gene: TRBD2
CDR3 DNA: TGCGCCAGCAGCCAAGACCAAGGGACTAGCGGCAGTACAGATACGCAGTATTTT
CDR3 protein: CASSQDQGTSGSTDTQYF

clone size: -
V gene: TRBV10-1
J gene: TRBJ2-7
D gene: -
CDR3 DNA: TGCGCCAGCAGTGAGTCGTCGGGACAAAAGCAGTACTTC
CDR3 protein: CASSESSGQKQYF

clone size: -
V gene: TRBV29-1
J gene: TRBJ2-7
D gene: -
CDR3 DNA: TGCAGCGTTGCTGGGGTCGGACAAGGCTCCTACGAGCAGTACTTC
CDR3 protein: CSVAGVGQGSYEQYF

clone size: -
V gene: TRBV7-9
J gene: TRBJ2-7
D gene: TRBD1
CDR3 DNA: TGTTCCAGCAGCTTAGTAATTGCAGGGGGCAATCTTGGGCAGTACTTC
CDR3 protein: CSSSLVIAGGNLGQYF

clone size: -
V gene: TRBV7-2
J gene: TRBJ2-1
D gene: TRBD2
CDR3 DNA: TGTGCCAGCAGCTCAGGGACTAGCGGTTCGTCCTACAATGAGCAGTTCTTC
CDR3 protein: CASSSGTSGSSYNEQFF

clone size: -
V gene: TRBV7-9
J gene: TRBJ2-1
D gene: TRBD1
CDR3 DNA: TGTGCCAGCAGCTCGGGACAGTACGTCAATGAGCAGTTCTTC
CDR3 protein: CASSSGQYVNEQFF

clone size: -
V gene: TRBV28
J gene: TRBJ1-1
D gene: -
CDR3 DNA: TGTGCCAGCAAGGGACTTAATAAAACTGAAGCTTTCTTT
CDR3 protein: CASKGLNKTEAFF

clone size: -
V gene: TRBV10-1
J gene: TRBJ2-7
D gene: TRBD2
CDR3 DNA: TGCGCCAGCAGTGTAGGCGGGGGAGCCCCCTACGAGCAGTACTTC
CDR3 protein: CASSVGGGAPYEQYF

clone size: few
V gene: TRBV5-5
J gene: TRBJ1-1
D gene: -
CDR3 DNA: TGTGCCAGCAGCTTCGGACAAAATTTGAACACTGAAGCTTTCTTT
CDR3 protein: CASSFGQNLNTEAFF

clone size: -
V gene: TRBV30
J gene: TRBJ2-2
D gene: -
CDR3 DNA: TGTGCCTGGAGTTTGGCCTCGAACACCGGGGAGCTGTTTTTT
CDR3 protein: CAWSLASNTGELFF

clone size: -
V gene: TRBV11-2
J gene: TRBJ1-2
D gene: TRBD1
CDR3 DNA: TGTGCCAGCAGCTTGACAGGGGAGGACTATGGCTACACCTTC
CDR3 protein: CASSLTGEDYGYTF

clone size: -
V gene: TRBV2
J gene: TRBJ2-5
D gene: -
CDR3 DNA: TGTGCCAGCAGTGTGGGGACTTACCAAGAGACCCAGTACTTC
CDR3 protein: CASSVGTYQETQYF

clone size: -
V gene: TRBV5-5
J gene: TRBJ2-2
D gene: -
CDR3 DNA: TGTGCCAGCAGCTTGGGGCAGGGGAAGAACACCGGGGAGCTGTTTTTT
CDR3 protein: CASSLGQGKNTGELFF

clone size: -
V gene: TRBV30
J gene: TRBJ1-3
D gene: -
CDR3 DNA: TGTGCCTGGAGAGGGGCGGCCGGAAACACCATATATTTT
CDR3 protein: CAWRGAAGNTIYF

clone size: few
V gene: TRBV10-2
J gene: TRBJ1-1
D gene: -
CDR3 DNA: TGCGCCAGCACCCGGAACACTGAAGCTTTCTTT
CDR3 protein: CASTRNTEAFF

clone size: -
V gene: TRBV2
J gene: TRBJ2-7
D gene: TRBD2
CDR3 DNA: TGTGCCAGCACTAGCGGGGTTGTGTCCTACGAGCAGTACTTC
CDR3 protein: CASTSGVVSYEQYF

clone size: once
V gene: TRBV7-3
J gene: TRBJ2-3
D gene: TRBD2
CDR3 DNA: TGTGCCAGCAGTAAATATCAGCGGGGGATTCCCACAGATACGCAGTATTTT
CDR3 protein: CASSKYQRGIPTDTQYF

clone size: -
V gene: TRBV5-1
J gene: TRBJ2-1
D gene: -
CDR3 DNA: TGCGCCAGCAGCCCTCCGGGACAAAGTTACAATGAGCAGTTCTTC
CDR3 protein: CASSPPGQSYNEQFF

clone size: -
V gene: TRBV29-1
J gene: TRBJ2-3
D gene: TRBD2
CDR3 DNA: TGCAGCGAAGGACTAGCGGGAGGAGCAGATACGCAGTATTTT
CDR3 protein: CSEGLAGGADTQYF

clone size: -
V gene: TRBV19
J gene: TRBJ1-5
D gene: TRBD1
CDR3 DNA: TGTGCCAGTAGTCCTTTTCCGGACAGGCCGAATCAGCCCCAGCATTTT
CDR3 protein: CASSPFPDRPNQPQHF

clone size: -
V gene: TRBV9
J gene: TRBJ2-7
D gene: TRBD1
CDR3 DNA: TGTGCCAGCAGCACGGGACAGTATCCCACCTACGAGCAGTACTTC
CDR3 protein: CASSTGQYPTYEQYF